The rows below give T cell receptor beta chains drawn from one sample of a study of T cell repertoires in cytomegalovirus infection. TCRdb analysed the reads with MiXCR anew, one entry per CDR3 protein. In the table there are around 100,000 distinct CDR3 sequences, about a tenth of which are singletons. Antigen specificity for these receptors is unknown. What was sequenced was PBMCs, sequenced either directly or after in vitro stimulation (not recorded which). These receptors all stem from a human donor in good health (CMV status not recorded). Some clones in this sample may be carry-over from other donors' samples. Both conserved end residues are part of each CDR3. Each record gives: D gene, J gene, clone size, V gene, CDR3 protein, CDR3 DNA. The D gene is left open where the match is weak. Some rows mark clone size as missing; the rest say once, few, many or name a class of expanded clone.

D gene: -; J gene: TRBJ1-2; clone size: few; V gene: TRBV5-4; CDR3 protein: CASSVGRDKGISGYTF; CDR3 DNA: TGTGCCAGCAGCGTTGGGCGTGATAAAGGGATTAGTGGCTACACCTTC
D gene: TRBD1; J gene: TRBJ2-7; clone size: few; V gene: TRBV23-1; CDR3 protein: CASSAGTGGNEQYF; CDR3 DNA: TGCGCCAGCTCAGCCGGGACAGGGGGTAACGAGCAGTACTTC
D gene: -; J gene: TRBJ2-3; clone size: many; V gene: TRBV7-2; CDR3 protein: CASSSALISTDTQYF; CDR3 DNA: TGTGCCAGCAGCTCGGCACTAATTAGCACAGATACGCAGTATTTT
D gene: -; J gene: TRBJ2-7; clone size: many; V gene: TRBV7-2; CDR3 protein: CASSSTRDGSYEQYF; CDR3 DNA: TGTGCCAGCAGCTCGACTCGGGACGGCTCCTACGAGCAGTACTTC
D gene: -; J gene: TRBJ1-3; clone size: few; V gene: TRBV5-6; CDR3 protein: CASSVIGSSGNTIYF; CDR3 DNA: TGTGCCAGCAGCGTCATAGGTAGCTCTGGAAACACCATATATTTT
D gene: TRBD2; J gene: TRBJ2-1; clone size: many; V gene: TRBV11-2; CDR3 protein: CASSRTRGSYNEQFF; CDR3 DNA: TGTGCCAGCAGCCGGACTAGGGGCTCCTACAATGAGCAGTTCTTC
D gene: -; J gene: TRBJ2-7; clone size: many; V gene: TRBV7-2; CDR3 protein: CASSLVGESYEQYF; CDR3 DNA: TGTGCCAGCAGCTTAGTCGGGGAATCCTACGAGCAGTACTTC
D gene: TRBD2; J gene: TRBJ2-1; clone size: many; V gene: TRBV20-1; CDR3 protein: CSASHSGKPYNEQFF; CDR3 DNA: TGCAGTGCTAGCCACAGCGGGAAACCCTACAATGAGCAGTTCTTC
D gene: -; J gene: TRBJ1-2; clone size: -; V gene: TRBV28; CDR3 protein: CASSSGTADFYGYTF; CDR3 DNA: TGTGCCAGCAGTTCCGGGACGGCCGATTTCTATGGCTACACCTTC
D gene: TRBD1; J gene: TRBJ1-5; clone size: few; V gene: TRBV30; CDR3 protein: CAWSANRGLSNQPQHF; CDR3 DNA: TGTGCCTGGAGTGCCAACAGGGGGCTTAGCAATCAGCCCCAGCATTTT
D gene: -; J gene: TRBJ2-3; clone size: many; V gene: TRBV7-9; CDR3 protein: CASSPWTDTQYF; CDR3 DNA: TGTGCCAGCAGTCCGTGGACAGATACGCAGTATTTT
D gene: TRBD2; J gene: TRBJ2-3; clone size: many; V gene: TRBV20-1; CDR3 protein: CSARRLAGDSPDTQYF; CDR3 DNA: TGCAGTGCTCGAAGACTAGCGGGAGATAGCCCAGATACGCAGTATTTT
D gene: -; J gene: TRBJ1-2; clone size: many; V gene: TRBV5-6; CDR3 protein: CASSLSVQVTYGYTF; CDR3 DNA: TGTGCCAGCAGCTTGAGTGTACAGGTGACCTATGGCTACACCTTC
D gene: -; J gene: TRBJ1-5; clone size: -; V gene: TRBV5-1; CDR3 protein: CASSLGGSDQPQHF; CDR3 DNA: TGCGCCAGCAGCTTGGGGGGTTCGGATCAGCCCCAGCATTTT
D gene: TRBD2; J gene: TRBJ2-7; clone size: -; V gene: TRBV6-2/TRBV6-3; CDR3 protein: CASRGLAGTYEQYF; CDR3 DNA: TGTGCCAGCAGAGGACTAGCGGGAACCTACGAGCAGTACTTC
D gene: TRBD2; J gene: TRBJ2-3; clone size: many; V gene: TRBV7-2; CDR3 protein: CASSQGLAGGPEGTQYF; CDR3 DNA: TGTGCCAGCAGCCAGGGACTAGCGGGAGGGCCGGAAGGTACGCAGTATTTT
D gene: -; J gene: TRBJ2-3; clone size: -; V gene: TRBV6-1; CDR3 protein: CASRSTTTDTQYF; CDR3 DNA: TGTGCCAGCAGGTCAACAACCACAGATACGCAGTATTTT
D gene: -; J gene: TRBJ2-5; clone size: -; V gene: TRBV12-3/TRBV12-4; CDR3 protein: CASSFVETQYF; CDR3 DNA: TGTGCCAGCAGTTTCGTCGAGACCCAGTACTTC
D gene: -; J gene: TRBJ1-3; clone size: -; V gene: TRBV29-1; CDR3 protein: CSVAGDVHSGNTIYF; CDR3 DNA: TGCAGCGTTGCGGGGGACGTACACTCTGGAAACACCATATATTTT
D gene: -; J gene: TRBJ1-5; clone size: few; V gene: TRBV30; CDR3 protein: CAWSQPRPRNNQPQHF; CDR3 DNA: TGTGCCTGGAGTCAGCCCAGACCGCGGAACAATCAGCCCCAGCATTTT
D gene: TRBD2; J gene: TRBJ2-1; clone size: few; V gene: TRBV20-1; CDR3 protein: CSARGLARNEQFF; CDR3 DNA: TGCAGTGCTAGAGGACTAGCTAGGAATGAGCAGTTCTTC
D gene: -; J gene: TRBJ2-2; clone size: -; V gene: TRBV9; CDR3 protein: CASSPQGQGRINTGELFF; CDR3 DNA: TGTGCCAGCAGCCCCCAGGGGCAGGGAAGGATAAACACCGGGGAGCTGTTTTTT
D gene: TRBD2; J gene: TRBJ2-3; clone size: medium-sized; V gene: TRBV4-1; CDR3 protein: CASSQPGLADHKKGTDTQYF; CDR3 DNA: TGCGCCAGCAGCCAGCCGGGACTAGCGGACCACAAAAAGGGCACAGATACGCAGTATTTT
D gene: -; J gene: TRBJ2-3; clone size: few; V gene: TRBV6-5; CDR3 protein: CASKSTTDTQYF; CDR3 DNA: TGTGCCAGCAAAAGTACCACAGATACGCAGTATTTT
D gene: TRBD2; J gene: TRBJ2-3; clone size: many; V gene: TRBV7-2; CDR3 protein: CATPSSGLVTDTQYF; CDR3 DNA: TGTGCCACCCCCAGCTCCGGACTAGTTACAGATACGCAGTATTTT
D gene: TRBD2; J gene: TRBJ2-1; clone size: many; V gene: TRBV6-6; CDR3 protein: CASSYSTSRYNEQFF; CDR3 DNA: TGTGCCAGCAGTTACTCGACTAGCAGGTACAATGAGCAGTTCTTC
D gene: -; J gene: TRBJ1-2; clone size: few; V gene: TRBV28; CDR3 protein: CAATGANYGYTF; CDR3 DNA: TGCGCCGCGACAGGAGCTAACTATGGCTACACCTTC
D gene: -; J gene: TRBJ2-7; clone size: few; V gene: TRBV19; CDR3 protein: CASSMASRGYEQYF; CDR3 DNA: TGTGCCAGTAGTATGGCTAGCAGAGGGTACGAGCAGTACTTC
D gene: -; J gene: TRBJ1-6; clone size: many; V gene: TRBV7-9; CDR3 protein: CASSFQGNSPLHF; CDR3 DNA: TGTGCCAGCAGCTTTCAGGGGAATTCACCCCTCCACTTT
D gene: TRBD2; J gene: TRBJ2-2; clone size: many; V gene: TRBV10-3; CDR3 protein: CAISRSGRSPINGELFF; CDR3 DNA: TGTGCCATCAGTCGTAGCGGGAGATCCCCGATTAACGGGGAGCTGTTTTTT
D gene: TRBD2; J gene: TRBJ2-7; clone size: -; V gene: TRBV12-3/TRBV12-4; CDR3 protein: CASTRLAGTYEQYF; CDR3 DNA: TGTGCCAGCACCAGACTAGCGGGAACCTACGAGCAGTACTTC
D gene: TRBD1; J gene: TRBJ2-4; clone size: few; V gene: TRBV27; CDR3 protein: CASRTGLGKNIQYF; CDR3 DNA: TGTGCCAGCAGGACAGGGTTGGGCAAAAACATTCAGTACTTC
D gene: -; J gene: TRBJ2-5; clone size: many; V gene: TRBV7-2; CDR3 protein: CASSDPRLQETQYF; CDR3 DNA: TGTGCCAGCAGCGATCCTAGGCTCCAAGAGACCCAGTACTTC
D gene: -; J gene: TRBJ1-2; clone size: -; V gene: TRBV7-2; CDR3 protein: CASSPASYGYTF; CDR3 DNA: TGTGCCAGCAGCCCTGCCTCCTATGGCTACACCTTC
D gene: -; J gene: TRBJ2-3; clone size: few; V gene: TRBV7-3; CDR3 protein: CASSLLGGVVADTQYF; CDR3 DNA: TGTGCCAGCAGCTTACTAGGGGGAGTAGTAGCAGATACGCAGTATTTT
D gene: -; J gene: TRBJ1-1; clone size: many; V gene: TRBV7-6; CDR3 protein: CASSPKLGRPAAFF; CDR3 DNA: TGTGCCAGCAGCCCCAAGTTGGGTCGGCCAGCGGCTTTCTTT
D gene: TRBD2; J gene: TRBJ2-7; clone size: -; V gene: TRBV28; CDR3 protein: CASSRGTSWGPEQYF; CDR3 DNA: TGTGCCAGCAGTAGGGGGACTAGTTGGGGACCTGAGCAGTACTTC
D gene: TRBD2; J gene: TRBJ2-1; clone size: -; V gene: TRBV20-1; CDR3 protein: CSASREGPGNEQFF; CDR3 DNA: TGCAGTGCTAGCCGGGAGGGCCCTGGCAATGAGCAGTTCTTC
D gene: -; J gene: TRBJ2-5; clone size: -; V gene: TRBV2; CDR3 protein: CASNAGLRETQYF; CDR3 DNA: TGTGCCAGCAACGCAGGGTTGCGGGAGACCCAGTACTTC